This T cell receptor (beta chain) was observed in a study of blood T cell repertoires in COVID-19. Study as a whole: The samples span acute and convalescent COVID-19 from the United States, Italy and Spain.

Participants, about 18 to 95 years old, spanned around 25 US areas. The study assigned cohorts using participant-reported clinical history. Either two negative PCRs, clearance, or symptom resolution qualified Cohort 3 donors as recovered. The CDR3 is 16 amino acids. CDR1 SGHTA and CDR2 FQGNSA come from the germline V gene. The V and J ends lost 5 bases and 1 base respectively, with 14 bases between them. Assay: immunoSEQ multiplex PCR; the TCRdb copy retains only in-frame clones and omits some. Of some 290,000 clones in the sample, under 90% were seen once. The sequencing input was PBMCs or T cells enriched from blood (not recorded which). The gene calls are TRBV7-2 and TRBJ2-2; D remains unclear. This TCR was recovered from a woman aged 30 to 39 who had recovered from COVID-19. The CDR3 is CASSQHDGGNTGELFF. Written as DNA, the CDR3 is TGTGCCAGCAGCCAACATGATGGCGGGAACACCGGGGAGCTGTTTTTT.